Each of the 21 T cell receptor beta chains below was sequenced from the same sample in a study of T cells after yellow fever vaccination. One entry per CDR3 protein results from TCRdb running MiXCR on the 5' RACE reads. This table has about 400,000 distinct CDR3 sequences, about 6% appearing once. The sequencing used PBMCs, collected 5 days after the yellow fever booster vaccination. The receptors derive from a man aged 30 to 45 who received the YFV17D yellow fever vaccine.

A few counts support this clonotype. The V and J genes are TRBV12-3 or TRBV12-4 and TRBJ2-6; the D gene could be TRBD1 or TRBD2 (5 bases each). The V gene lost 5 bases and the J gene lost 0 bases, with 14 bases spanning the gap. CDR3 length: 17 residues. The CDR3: CASSESRGSSGANVLTF. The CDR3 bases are TGTGCCAGCAGTGAAAGTCGGGGCTCCTCTGGGGCCAACGTCCTGACTTTC.

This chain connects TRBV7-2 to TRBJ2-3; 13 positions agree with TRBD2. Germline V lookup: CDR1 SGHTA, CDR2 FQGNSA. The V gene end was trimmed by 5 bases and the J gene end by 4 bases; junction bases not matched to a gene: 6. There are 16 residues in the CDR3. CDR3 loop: CASSPRLAGGSDTQYF. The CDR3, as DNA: TGTGCCAGCAGCCCCCGACTAGCGGGAGGTTCAGATACGCAGTATTTT. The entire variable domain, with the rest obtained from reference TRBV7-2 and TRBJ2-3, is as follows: GAGVSQSPSNKVTEKGKDVELRCDPISGHTALYWYRQSLGQGLEFLIYFQGNSAPDKSGLPSDRFSAERTGGSVSTLTIQRTQQEDSAVYLCASSPRLAGGSDTQYFGPGTRLTVL.

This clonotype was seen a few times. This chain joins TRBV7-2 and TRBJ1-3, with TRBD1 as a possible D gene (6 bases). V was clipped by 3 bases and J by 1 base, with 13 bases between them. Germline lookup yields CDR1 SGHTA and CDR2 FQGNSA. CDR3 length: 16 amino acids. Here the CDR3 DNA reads TGTGCCAGCAGCTTGAATCCCACAGGGTCTGGAAACACCATATATTTT. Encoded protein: CASSLNPTGSGNTIYF.

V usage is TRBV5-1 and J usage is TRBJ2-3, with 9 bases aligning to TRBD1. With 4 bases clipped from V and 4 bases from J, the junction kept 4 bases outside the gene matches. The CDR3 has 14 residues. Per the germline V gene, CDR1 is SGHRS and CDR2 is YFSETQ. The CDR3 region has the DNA TGCGCCAGCAGCGGGGGACAGGGCCCAGATACGCAGTATTTT. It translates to CASSGGQGPDTQYF.

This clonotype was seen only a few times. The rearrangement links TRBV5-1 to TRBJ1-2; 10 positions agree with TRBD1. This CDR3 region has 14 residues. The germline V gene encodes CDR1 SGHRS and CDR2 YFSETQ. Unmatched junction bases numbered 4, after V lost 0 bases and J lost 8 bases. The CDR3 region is CASSLGQGALGYTF. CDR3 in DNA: TGCGCCAGCAGCTTGGGACAGGGGGCTCTCGGCTACACCTTC. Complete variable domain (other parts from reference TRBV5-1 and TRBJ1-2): KAGVTQTPRYLIKTRGQQVTLSCSPISGHRSVSWYQQTPGQGLQFLFEYFSETQRNKGNFPGRFSGRQFSNSRSEMNVSTLELGDSALYLCASSLGQGALGYTFGSGTRLTVV.

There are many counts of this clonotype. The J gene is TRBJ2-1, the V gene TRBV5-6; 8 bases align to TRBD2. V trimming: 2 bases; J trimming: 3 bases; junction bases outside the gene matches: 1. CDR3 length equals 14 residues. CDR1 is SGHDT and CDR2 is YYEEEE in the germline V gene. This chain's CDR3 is CASSLTSGYNEQFF. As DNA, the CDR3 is TGTGCCAGCAGCTTAACTAGCGGCTACAATGAGCAGTTCTTC. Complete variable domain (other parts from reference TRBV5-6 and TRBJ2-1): DAGVTQSPTHLIKTRGQQVTLRCSPKSGHDTVSWYQQALGQGPQFIFQYYEEEERQRGNFPDRFSGHQFPNYSSELNVNALLLGDSALYLCASSLTSGYNEQFFGPGTRLTVL.

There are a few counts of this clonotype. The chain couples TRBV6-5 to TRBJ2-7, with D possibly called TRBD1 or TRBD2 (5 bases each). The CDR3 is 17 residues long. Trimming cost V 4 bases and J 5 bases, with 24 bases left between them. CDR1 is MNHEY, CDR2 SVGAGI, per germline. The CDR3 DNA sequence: TGTGCCAGCAGTTCCCGCCCTCCAGGGAATTCGGGACACGAGCAGTACTTC. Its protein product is CASSSRPPGNSGHEQYF.

CDR3 loop: CASSLRGYTWTSGYNEQFF. The CDR3 DNA reads TGTGCCAGCAGCTTAAGGGGCTATACCTGGACTAGCGGATACAATGAGCAGTTCTTC. This chain links TRBV13 with TRBJ2-1; 10 nucleotides align to TRBD2. The germline gives CDR1 PRHDT, CDR2 FYEKMQ (reference sequence). The CDR3 runs 19 residues. V was clipped by 2 bases and J by 4 bases; unmatched bases: 14.

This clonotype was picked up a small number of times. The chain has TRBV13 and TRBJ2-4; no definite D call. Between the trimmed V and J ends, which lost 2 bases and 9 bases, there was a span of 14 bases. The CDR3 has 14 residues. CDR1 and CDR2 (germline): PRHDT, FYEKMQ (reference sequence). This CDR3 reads CASSLLVELGIQYF. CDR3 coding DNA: TGTGCCAGCAGCTTACTCGTGGAGCTCGGCATTCAGTACTTC.

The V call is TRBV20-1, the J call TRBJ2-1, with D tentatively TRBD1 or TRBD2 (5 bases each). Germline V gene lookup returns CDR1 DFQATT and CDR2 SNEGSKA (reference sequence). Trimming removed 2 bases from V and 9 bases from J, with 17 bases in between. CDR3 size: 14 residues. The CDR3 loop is CSARKRGTTGEQFF. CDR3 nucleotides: TGCAGTGCTAGAAAGAGGGGCACTACCGGTGAGCAGTTCTTC.

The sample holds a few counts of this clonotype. CDR3 DNA sequence: TGTGCCAGCAGCTTCGACGCGGAACCGTACAATGAGCAGTTCTTC. This gives the protein CASSFDAEPYNEQFF. The rearrangement joins TRBV7-8 to TRBJ2-1; no firm D call. Germline V gives CDR1 SGHVS, CDR2 FQNEAQ. The length of the CDR3 is 15 residues. V was shortened by 3 bases and J by 4 bases, with 13 bases between the two germline ends.

CDR3 DNA: TGTGCCAGCAGCCACCCCGGGACTAGCGGGACCCTTGGAAACATTCAGTACTTC. Amino acid sequence: CASSHPGTSGTLGNIQYF. This sequence joins TRBV3-1 and TRBJ2-4; TRBD2 agrees at 13 bases. Germline CDR1 reads LGHDT; CDR2 reads YNNKEL (reference sequence). V trimming: 3 bases; J trimming: 6 bases; junction bases outside the gene matches: 11. The CDR3 is made up of 18 amino acids.

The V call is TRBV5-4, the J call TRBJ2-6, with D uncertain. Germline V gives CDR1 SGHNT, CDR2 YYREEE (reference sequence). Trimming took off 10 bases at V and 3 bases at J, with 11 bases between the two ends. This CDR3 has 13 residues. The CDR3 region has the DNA TGTGCCTCATGGGTATTTGGGGCCAACGTCCTGACTTTC. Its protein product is CASWVFGANVLTF.

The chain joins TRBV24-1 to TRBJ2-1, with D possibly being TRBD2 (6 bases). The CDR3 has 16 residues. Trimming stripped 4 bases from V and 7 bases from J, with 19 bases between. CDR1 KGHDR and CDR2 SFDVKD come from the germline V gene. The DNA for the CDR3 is TGTGCCACCAGTGAGCGGGACTCCCACGGAGGGAATGAGCAGTTCTTC. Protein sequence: CATSERDSHGGNEQFF.

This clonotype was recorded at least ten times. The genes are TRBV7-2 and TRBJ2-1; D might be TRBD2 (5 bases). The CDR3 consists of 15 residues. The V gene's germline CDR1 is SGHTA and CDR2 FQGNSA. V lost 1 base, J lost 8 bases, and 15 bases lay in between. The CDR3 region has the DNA TGTGCCAGCAGCTTAGTGGGGAGAGTCGGCGATGAGCAGTTCTTC. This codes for CASSLVGRVGDEQFF.

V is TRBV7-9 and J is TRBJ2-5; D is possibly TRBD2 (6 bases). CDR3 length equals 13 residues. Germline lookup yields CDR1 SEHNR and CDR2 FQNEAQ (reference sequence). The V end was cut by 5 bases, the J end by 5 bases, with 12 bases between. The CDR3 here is CASSDSGGETQYF. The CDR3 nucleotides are TGTGCCAGCAGCGATAGCGGAGGGGAGACCCAGTACTTC.

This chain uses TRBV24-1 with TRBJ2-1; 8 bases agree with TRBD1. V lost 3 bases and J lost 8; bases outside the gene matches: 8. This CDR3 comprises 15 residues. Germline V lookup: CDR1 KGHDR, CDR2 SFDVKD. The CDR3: CATSDPRQGWDEQFF. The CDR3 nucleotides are TGTGCCACCAGTGATCCCCGACAGGGGTGGGATGAGCAGTTCTTC.

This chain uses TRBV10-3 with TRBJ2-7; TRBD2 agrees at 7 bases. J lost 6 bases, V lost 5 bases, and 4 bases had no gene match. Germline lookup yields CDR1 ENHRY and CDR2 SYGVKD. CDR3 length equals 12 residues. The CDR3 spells CAISTLASEQYF. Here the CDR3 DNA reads TGTGCCATCAGTACACTAGCGTCCGAGCAGTACTTC.

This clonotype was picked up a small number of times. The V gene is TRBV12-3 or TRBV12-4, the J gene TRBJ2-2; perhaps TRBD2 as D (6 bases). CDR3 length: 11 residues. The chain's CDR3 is CAGGVAGELFF. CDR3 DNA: TGTGCGGGGGGAGTAGCCGGGGAGCTGTTTTTT.

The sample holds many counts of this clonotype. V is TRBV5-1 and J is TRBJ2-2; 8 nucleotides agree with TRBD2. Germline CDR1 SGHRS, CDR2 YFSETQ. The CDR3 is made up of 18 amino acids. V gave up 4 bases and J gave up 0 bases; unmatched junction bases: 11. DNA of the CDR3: TGCGCCAGCAGCGCAAACAGACCGGGACTAGCGAACACCGGGGAGCTGTTTTTT. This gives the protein CASSANRPGLANTGELFF.

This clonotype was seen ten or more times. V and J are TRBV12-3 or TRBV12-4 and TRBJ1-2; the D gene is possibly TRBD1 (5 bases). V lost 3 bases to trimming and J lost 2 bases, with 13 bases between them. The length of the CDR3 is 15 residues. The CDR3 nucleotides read TGTGCCAGCAGTTTCGGTACAGGAGGGAACTATGGCTACACCTTC. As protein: CASSFGTGGNYGYTF.